This is a list of T cell receptor beta chains from one sample in a study of blood T cells in healthy people across ages. Using its own MiXCR run on the 5' RACE reads, TCRdb lists one record per CDR3 protein. Of 600,000 to 850,000 distinct CDR3 sequences listed, 25% are singletons. These data also formed part of another study, on T cells of mothers and their children.

Sequencing used blood. Receptors originate from a boy aged 5-17 years in good health. Each CDR3 is given with its conserved first and last residue. Fields, in order: V gene, J gene, D gene, clone size, CDR3 protein, CDR3 DNA. A D gene is named only where the DNA matches it firmly. Expanded clones get a size class; other rows say once, few or many, or leave the size out.

V: TRBV20-1
J: TRBJ2-1
D: -
size: few
CDR3: CSALRRLIREQFF
DNA: TGCAGTGCCCTTCGGCGGCTCATAAGGGAGCAGTTCTTC

V: TRBV29-1
J: TRBJ2-5
D: TRBD1
size: many
CDR3: CSVVRDSRRQETQYF
DNA: TGCAGCGTTGTTCGGGACAGCCGACGCCAAGAGACCCAGTACTTC

V: TRBV29-1
J: TRBJ1-1
D: TRBD1
size: few
CDR3: CSAVPTGGSEAFF
DNA: TGCAGCGCCGTACCGACAGGGGGGTCTGAAGCTTTCTTT

V: TRBV2
J: TRBJ2-7
D: TRBD1
size: few
CDR3: CAIGDSPPDEQYF
DNA: TGTGCCATCGGGGACAGTCCTCCGGACGAGCAGTACTTC

V: TRBV11-3
J: TRBJ2-7
D: TRBD1
size: few
CDR3: CASSFDRALTYEQYF
DNA: TGTGCCAGCAGCTTCGACAGGGCCCTAACCTACGAGCAGTACTTC

V: TRBV11-3
J: TRBJ1-2
D: -
size: -
CDR3: CASSFLSSGYTF
DNA: TGTGCCAGCAGCTTCCTTTCGTCCGGCTACACCTTC

V: TRBV6-1
J: TRBJ2-5
D: -
size: once
CDR3: CAGSLGVSVQETQYF
DNA: TGTGCCGGCTCTCTTGGGGTTAGCGTACAAGAGACCCAGTACTTC

V: TRBV28
J: TRBJ1-5
D: -
size: few
CDR3: CASSHGISNQPQHF
DNA: TGTGCCAGCAGCCACGGGATTAGCAATCAGCCCCAACATTTT

V: TRBV4-1
J: TRBJ1-5
D: -
size: -
CDR3: CASSQDGGQPQHF
DNA: TGCGCCAGCAGCCAAGATGGGGGGCAGCCCCAGCATTTT

V: TRBV5-1
J: TRBJ2-7
D: TRBD1
size: few
CDR3: CASSLEGDRGAEQYF
DNA: TGCGCCAGCAGCTTGGAAGGAGACAGGGGGGCCGAGCAGTACTTC

V: TRBV10-2
J: TRBJ2-7
D: -
size: -
CDR3: CASSEGNSYEQYF
DNA: TGCGCCAGCAGTGAGGGTAACAGCTACGAGCAGTACTTC

V: TRBV2
J: TRBJ2-5
D: -
size: few
CDR3: CAIWTDSQGTQYF
DNA: TGTGCCATCTGGACTGACTCTCAAGGGACCCAGTACTTC

V: TRBV5-1
J: TRBJ2-5
D: -
size: -
CDR3: CASSLDPFLEYQETQYF
DNA: TGCGCCAGCAGCTTGGACCCTTTCTTGGAGTACCAAGAGACCCAGTACTTC

V: TRBV10-3
J: TRBJ2-7
D: TRBD1
size: -
CDR3: CAISLDRVGYEQYF
DNA: TGTGCCATCAGCTTGGACAGGGTGGGCTACGAGCAGTACTTC

V: TRBV25-1
J: TRBJ1-2
D: TRBD1
size: few
CDR3: CASNPNQGAHGYTF
DNA: TGTGCCAGCAACCCAAATCAGGGGGCTCATGGCTACACCTTC

V: TRBV20-1
J: TRBJ2-5
D: -
size: -
CDR3: CSARSGSGGETQYF
DNA: TGCAGTGCTAGATCCGGGAGCGGCGGAGAGACCCAGTACTTC

V: TRBV15
J: TRBJ1-2
D: TRBD1
size: few
CDR3: CATSRGDRGHYGYTF
DNA: TGTGCCACCAGCAGAGGGGACAGGGGACACTATGGCTACACCTTC

V: TRBV29-1
J: TRBJ1-1
D: -
size: -
CDR3: CSVGRGVNTEAFF
DNA: TGCAGCGTTGGGAGGGGTGTGAACACTGAAGCTTTCTTT

V: TRBV12-5
J: TRBJ2-3
D: -
size: -
CDR3: CASGLLSLTDTQYF
DNA: TGTGCTAGTGGTTTGCTAAGTCTCACAGATACGCAGTATTTT

V: TRBV5-1
J: TRBJ1-1
D: TRBD1
size: -
CDR3: CASSFDRDTEAFF
DNA: TGCGCCAGCAGCTTTGACAGGGACACTGAAGCTTTCTTT

V: TRBV11-2
J: TRBJ2-1
D: -
size: few
CDR3: CASSLVALDEQFF
DNA: TGTGCCAGCAGCTTAGTTGCTCTGGATGAGCAGTTCTTC

V: TRBV14
J: TRBJ1-1
D: -
size: few
CDR3: CASSQSRWNTEAFF
DNA: TGTGCCAGCAGCCAGTCCAGGTGGAACACTGAAGCTTTCTTT

V: TRBV28
J: TRBJ2-4
D: TRBD1
size: few
CDR3: CASSSPGSGTGAHIQYF
DNA: TGTGCCAGCAGTTCGCCGGGTTCCGGGACAGGGGCCCACATTCAGTACTTC

V: TRBV20-1
J: TRBJ2-1
D: TRBD2
size: -
CDR3: CSAEPPLSGDNNEQFF
DNA: TGCAGTGCTGAACCCCCTCTTAGCGGGGACAACAATGAGCAGTTCTTC

V: TRBV4-3
J: TRBJ2-7
D: -
size: few
CDR3: CASSQERAGSYEQYF
DNA: TGCGCCAGCAGCCAAGAAAGGGCGGGGTCCTACGAGCAGTACTTC

V: TRBV27
J: TRBJ2-1
D: TRBD1
size: few
CDR3: CASTGDRGYNEQFF
DNA: TGTGCCAGCACCGGGGACAGGGGTTACAATGAGCAGTTCTTC

V: TRBV7-2
J: TRBJ2-7
D: -
size: few
CDR3: CASSFGEGNYEQYF
DNA: TGTGCCAGCAGCTTTGGTGAGGGGAACTACGAGCAGTACTTC

V: TRBV7-9
J: TRBJ1-2
D: TRBD1
size: -
CDR3: CASSQTGTGLGYTF
DNA: TGTGCCAGCAGCCAAACCGGGACAGGGCTCGGCTACACCTTC

V: TRBV20-1
J: TRBJ2-1
D: TRBD2
size: -
CDR3: CSARDPREGRNEQFF
DNA: TGCAGTGCTAGAGATCCCCGGGAGGGCCGAAATGAGCAGTTCTTC

V: TRBV6-5
J: TRBJ2-1
D: -
size: -
CDR3: CASSYWQGGTNEQFF
DNA: TGTGCCAGCAGCTACTGGCAGGGGGGCACCAATGAGCAGTTCTTC

V: TRBV20-1
J: TRBJ2-5
D: -
size: -
CDR3: CSARDLRGLETQYF
DNA: TGCAGTGCTAGAGATCTGAGAGGGCTAGAGACCCAGTACTTC

V: TRBV5-1
J: TRBJ2-7
D: -
size: -
CDR3: CASSPRGEPIEQYF
DNA: TGCGCCAGCAGCCCTCGGGGAGAGCCTATCGAGCAGTACTTC

V: TRBV4-3
J: TRBJ2-7
D: -
size: -
CDR3: CASSLRRDPPYEQYF
DNA: TGCGCCAGCAGCCTTCGCCGGGACCCTCCCTACGAGCAGTACTTC

V: TRBV28
J: TRBJ1-4
D: -
size: few
CDR3: CASSLAENEKLFF
DNA: TGTGCCAGCAGTTTAGCAGAGAATGAAAAACTGTTTTTT

V: TRBV9
J: TRBJ2-7
D: -
size: few
CDR3: CASSPRTGFNHEQYF
DNA: TGTGCCAGCAGCCCTCGGACGGGATTCAATCACGAGCAGTACTTC

V: TRBV6-5
J: TRBJ2-5
D: -
size: -
CDR3: CASSSELYQETQYF
DNA: TGTGCCAGCAGTTCGGAGTTGTACCAAGAGACCCAGTACTTC

V: TRBV5-1
J: TRBJ2-1
D: TRBD1
size: few
CDR3: CASGLDRGNLDEQFF
DNA: TGCGCCAGCGGCTTAGACAGGGGGAATCTCGATGAGCAGTTCTTC

V: TRBV29-1
J: TRBJ2-4
D: -
size: -
CDR3: CSVEDRNFRIAKNIQYF
DNA: TGCAGCGTTGAAGATCGGAACTTTCGAATAGCCAAAAACATTCAGTACTTC

V: TRBV15
J: TRBJ1-5
D: -
size: -
CDR3: CATSRAGLYSQPQHF
DNA: TGTGCCACCAGCAGAGCGGGACTTTATTCCCAGCCCCAGCATTTT

V: TRBV4-1
J: TRBJ1-1
D: -
size: few
CDR3: CASSQGRLLQRTEAFF
DNA: TGCGCCAGCAGCCAAGGGCGGCTCCTTCAGAGGACTGAAGCTTTCTTT

V: TRBV20-1
J: TRBJ2-1
D: TRBD2
size: few
CDR3: CSARVPSGSDNEQFF
DNA: TGCAGTGCTAGAGTCCCGAGCGGGAGCGACAATGAGCAGTTCTTC

V: TRBV10-3
J: TRBJ2-7
D: TRBD2
size: -
CDR3: CAINSLAGGTYEQYF
DNA: TGTGCCATCAACTCGCTAGCGGGGGGGACCTACGAGCAGTACTTC